The 9 T cell receptor beta chains in this list originate from one sample, sequenced in a study of cytomegalovirus exposure and HLA in healthy donors. Profiling relied on immunoSEQ multiplex PCR, and the TCRdb table lists in-frame clones only, not all of them. Among approximately 97,000 clones listed, approximately 95% were seen once. Sequencing was carried out using PBMCs. The receptors were gathered from a woman in her late teens or twenties in good health and CMV-seronegative.

The chain is built from TRBV7-9 and TRBJ2-2; D perhaps matches TRBD1 (6 bases). The CDR3 extends over 13 amino acids. V lost 3 bases and J lost 7, with 9 bases in between. The germline CDR1 and CDR2 sequences are SEHNR and FQNEAQ (reference sequence). The CDR3 here is CASSFRGFGELFF. As DNA, the CDR3 is TGTGCCAGCAGCTTTAGGGGGTTCGGGGAGCTGTTTTTT.

The V call is TRBV6-5, the J call TRBJ1-1; D remains unclear. The CDR3 runs 13 residues. Germline V gene data show CDR1 as MNHEY and CDR2 as SVGAGI. Deletions cut 7 bases from V and 3 bases from J, with 12 bases between. The CDR3 sequence is CASNPSGYTEAFF. As DNA, the CDR3 is TGTGCCAGCAATCCCTCGGGGTACACTGAAGCTTTCTTT.

The DNA of the CDR3 is TGTGCCACAAAGGGACAGGGGTGGAGTGGCTACACCTTC. It yields the protein CATKGQGWSGYTF. The chain recombines TRBV2 with TRBJ1-2, with 10 bases matching TRBD1. The CDR3 covers 13 residues. The germline gives CDR1 SNHLY, CDR2 FYNNEI. Trimming took 10 bases from V and 7 from J; bases not matched to a gene: 9.

The rearrangement joins TRBV7-2 to TRBJ1-4; D is possibly TRBD1 (6 bases). The CDR3 totals 16 residues. Germline V gives CDR1 SGHTA, CDR2 FQGNSA. Trimming took 5 bases from V and 1 from J, leaving 14 bases between them. CDR3 sequence: CASSTRMTGTNEKLFF. CDR3 nucleotides: TGTGCCAGCAGCACGAGGATGACAGGAACTAATGAAAAACTGTTTTTT. The entire variable domain, with the rest obtained from reference TRBV7-2 and TRBJ1-4, is as follows: GAGVSQSPSNKVTEKGKDVELRCDPISGHTALYWYRQSLGQGLEFLIYFQGNSAPDKSGLPSDRFSAERTGGSVSTLTIQRTQQEDSAVYLCASSTRMTGTNEKLFFGSGTQLSVL.

This chain uses TRBV19 with TRBJ1-5, with TRBD1 matching over 7 bases. V shed 2 bases, J shed 9 bases, and the junction held 1 base outside the gene matches. Germline loops: CDR1 LNHDA, CDR2 SQIVND (reference sequence). CDR3 length: 12 amino acids. CDR3 sequence (DNA): TGTGCCAGTAGTATACACAGGGGGCCCCAGCATTTT. It encodes CASSIHRGPQHF.

J is TRBJ2-2 and V is TRBV7-9; no definite D call. The CDR3 has 14 amino acids. The V and J ends lost 1 base and 1 base respectively, with 4 bases between them. CDR1 is SEHNR, CDR2 FQNEAQ, per germline (reference sequence). The DNA of the CDR3 is TGTGCCAGCAGCTTAGAACAGAACACCGGGGAGCTGTTTTTT. Translating gives CASSLEQNTGELFF.

This chain connects TRBV5-8 to TRBJ1-5; tentative D call: TRBD1 (5 bases). V lost 3 bases and J 5 bases, leaving 15 bases between the germline ends. CDR1 is SGHTS, CDR2 YDEGEE, per germline. The CDR3 has 15 amino acids. In nucleotides, the CDR3 is TGTGCCAGCAGCTCCCAGGGTGGGAACTATCAGCCCCAGCATTTT. As protein: CASSSQGGNYQPQHF.

This clone was recorded once. The chain combines TRBV6-5 with TRBJ1-6, with D perhaps TRBD1 (6 bases). V was trimmed by 5 bases and J by 7 bases, leaving 15 bases between them. The germline gives CDR1 MNHEY, CDR2 SVGAGI. The CDR3 sequence is 15 residues long. For the CDR3, the DNA is TGTGCCAGCAGTACCACAGGGTTTGAAAATTCACCCCTCCACTTT. Translated: CASSTTGFENSPLHF.

This rearrangement joins TRBV5-6 to TRBJ2-2, with 7 bases lining up with TRBD1. The germline gives CDR1 SGHDT, CDR2 YYEEEE. This CDR3 is built from 14 residues. V dropped 4 bases and J dropped 8; count of bases not matched to a gene: 8. The CDR3 loop is CASSLRTGEGELFF. The CDR3 DNA sequence: TGTGCCAGCAGCCTCCGGACAGGCGAAGGGGAGCTGTTTTTT.